Listed below are T cell receptor beta chains from one sample, sequenced in a study of blood T cell repertoires in COVID-19. Clones were read by immunoSEQ multiplex PCR, and TCRdb kept only the in-frame ones, dropping some. The repertoire includes some 200,000 clones, about four fifths of them detected once, and approximately 7.6% sits in the top ten. Sequencing was carried out using PBMCs or T cells enriched from blood (not recorded which). These receptor sequences come from a man aged 35-49 years who had recovered from COVID-19. CDR3s include the opening cysteine and the closing phenylalanine or tryptophan. The order of the fields is V gene, clone size, D gene, J gene, CDR3 DNA, CDR3 protein. D genes are given only for firm matches. Size is stated for part of the rows, as once, few or many counts, or as a class when the clone is expanded.

v_gene: TRBV27; abundance: -; d_gene: -; j_gene: TRBJ1-2; CDR3nt: TGTGCCAGCAGATTTAGGGGCGACTATGGCTACACCTTC; CDR3aa: CASRFRGDYGYTF
v_gene: TRBV4-2; abundance: -; d_gene: -; j_gene: TRBJ1-6; CDR3nt: TGTGCCAGCAGCCATAGGGACATCTCTAATTCACCCCTCCACTTT; CDR3aa: CASSHRDISNSPLHF
v_gene: TRBV28; abundance: -; d_gene: -; j_gene: TRBJ1-1; CDR3nt: TGTGCCAGCAGTTTAGGGTTGGGGGCAGGGACTGAAGCTTTCTTT; CDR3aa: CASSLGLGAGTEAFF
v_gene: TRBV7-9; abundance: -; d_gene: TRBD1; j_gene: TRBJ1-1; CDR3nt: TGTGCCAGCAGCCCAACAAACAGGGGACTCGGCACTGAAGCTTTCTTT; CDR3aa: CASSPTNRGLGTEAFF
v_gene: TRBV30; abundance: -; d_gene: -; j_gene: TRBJ1-3; CDR3nt: TGTGCCTGGAGCCGTCAGGACACCATATATTTT; CDR3aa: CAWSRQDTIYF
v_gene: TRBV13; abundance: -; d_gene: TRBD1; j_gene: TRBJ1-2; CDR3nt: TGTGCCAGCAGCTTAGGCCGAGGACAGGGGGCAGGCTATGGCTACACCTTC; CDR3aa: CASSLGRGQGAGYGYTF
v_gene: TRBV7-9; abundance: -; d_gene: TRBD2; j_gene: TRBJ2-7; CDR3nt: TGTGCCAGCAGAGGTAGCGGGCTTACCTACGAGCAGTACTTC; CDR3aa: CASRGSGLTYEQYF
v_gene: TRBV4-3; abundance: -; d_gene: TRBD1; j_gene: TRBJ1-2; CDR3nt: TGCGCCAGCAGCCAAGACGCACAGGGGGCTTATGGCTACACCTTC; CDR3aa: CASSQDAQGAYGYTF
v_gene: TRBV5-1; abundance: few; d_gene: TRBD2; j_gene: TRBJ2-5; CDR3nt: TGCGCCAGCAGCTTCCCGGGGAGCGGGGGGGCCGGGGGTCAAGAGACCCAGTACTTC; CDR3aa: CASSFPGSGGAGGQETQYF
v_gene: TRBV11-2; abundance: -; d_gene: TRBD1; j_gene: TRBJ2-2; CDR3nt: TGTGCCAGCAGCTTATTGCTGAGACAGGGCGCCGGGGAGCTGTTTTTT; CDR3aa: CASSLLLRQGAGELFF